The entry below describes one T cell receptor beta chain. Its antigen is undetermined. Per the germline V gene, CDR1 is SGHTA and CDR2 is FQGNSA. This CDR3 is built from 16 residues. The V gene end was trimmed by 3 bases and the J gene end by 5 bases; junction bases not matched to a gene: 6. The record originates from a study of chemoradiotherapy in HPV16-positive cancers. Overall study: Candidate HPV-specific T-cell clones and common TCR motifs came from functional assays in a couple of HPV16-positive patients.

The protocol was immunoSEQ multiplex PCR, while the TCRdb copy is restricted to in-frame clones and leaves out a portion. The data contain some 7,300 clones, around 90% of them singletons. Whole-study results and caveats: Non-HPV-specific T cells did not expand in tumors during treatment, whereas candidate HPV-specific clones and E7-related motifs did.

This chain joins TRBV7-2 and TRBJ2-5; TRBD2 agrees at 13 bases. The source is a human donor with HPV-associated anogenital cancer. The sample was taken from a patient who underwent chemoradiotherapy. CDR3 DNA sequence: TGTGCCAGCAGCTTCCCGGGACTAGCGGGGATGGAGACCCAGTACTTC. Residues: CASSFPGLAGMETQYF.